The 20 T cell receptor beta chains listed next were all sequenced from one sample in a study of blood T cells in healthy people across ages. The use of a sample-barcoded 5' primer and a J-beta primer mix characterized a second PCR of about 7 to 12 cycles. Via MiXCR, TCRdb re-called the 5' RACE reads, giving one row per CDR3 protein. This sample carries over 1,200,000 distinct CDR3 sequences, approximately 59% of them seen once, and the ten largest clones take about 6.3%. Specimen: blood. The receptors here all came from a man aged 18 to 29 in good health.

This clonotype was counted at least ten times. This sequence joins TRBV12-3 or TRBV12-4 and TRBJ2-7; TRBD1 matches 11 bases. V was pared by 4 bases and J by 2 bases, with 1 base of the junction left unmatched. CDR3 length equals 14 residues. CDR3 loop: CASSWGQGAYEQYF. For the CDR3, the DNA is TGTGCCAGCAGTTGGGGACAGGGGGCCTACGAGCAGTACTTC.

This clonotype was observed a handful of times. The rearrangement uses TRBV28 and TRBJ1-2; the match to TRBD1 covers 8 bases. The CDR3 runs to 14 residues. Germline lookup yields CDR1 MDHEN and CDR2 SYDVKM. Trimming cost V 8 bases and J 2 bases; bases outside gene matches: 7. Here the CDR3 DNA reads TGTGCCAGCCTGGGGTGGGACAGGAACTATGGCTACACCTTC. This translates into CASLGWDRNYGYTF.

This clonotype was found a few times. CDR3 amino acids: CASSSTYNSPLHF. CDR3 coding DNA: TGTGCCAGCAGTTCAACCTATAATTCACCCCTCCACTTT. V gene TRBV12-3 or TRBV12-4 combines with J gene TRBJ1-6; D remains ambiguous. The CDR3 extends over 13 amino acids. V lost 4 bases, J lost 2 bases, and 3 bases lay in between.

The rearrangement uses TRBV20-1 and TRBJ2-7, with unresolved D. The germline gives CDR1 DFQATT, CDR2 SNEGSKA (reference sequence). V lost 0 bases and J 5 bases, leaving 17 bases between the germline ends. The length of the CDR3 is 15 residues. CDR3 DNA sequence: TGCAGTGCTAGAGACAAACCTAGGCCAAGGGACGAGCAGTACTTC. Translation gives CSARDKPRPRDEQYF.

The rearrangement links TRBV20-1 to TRBJ2-1; 7 nucleotides line up with TRBD1. This CDR3 contains 18 residues. V shed 4 bases, J shed 0 bases, and the junction held 15 bases outside the gene matches. The germline V gene encodes CDR1 DFQATT and CDR2 SNEGSKA (reference sequence). CDR3 residues: CSAKGTPGQRSSYNEQFF. CDR3 coding DNA: TGCAGTGCTAAGGGAACCCCGGGACAGCGGAGCTCCTACAATGAGCAGTTCTTC.

The CDR3, as DNA: TGTGCCAGCAGCGGGGACTTCACAGGGGAGACCCAGTACTTC. It encodes CASSGDFTGETQYF. The V call is TRBV7-9, the J call TRBJ2-5; the D gene could be TRBD1 or TRBD2 (6 bases each). This CDR3 spans 14 amino acids. The ends were cut back, 5 bases at V and 5 bases at J, with 15 bases in the middle. Germline CDR1 reads SEHNR; CDR2 reads FQNEAQ (reference sequence).

This chain uses TRBV6-1 with TRBJ2-7, with D possibly being TRBD2 (5 bases). The CDR3 spans 13 residues. CDR1 is MNHNS, CDR2 SASEGT, per germline. V dropped 4 bases and J dropped 2 bases, with 9 bases sitting between them. The CDR3 bases are TGTGCCAGCAGTGGCCACGGGGCCTACGAGCAGTACTTC. It yields the protein CASSGHGAYEQYF.

The genes are TRBV20-1 and TRBJ2-2; D is uncertain. Per germline, CDR1 DFQATT and CDR2 SNEGSKA (reference sequence). The CDR3 is 10 amino acids. The CDR3: CSADTGELFF. CDR3 nucleotide sequence: TGCAGCGCAGACACCGGGGAGCTGTTTTTT.

The rearrangement links TRBV5-1 to TRBJ1-1; no clear D. V shed 6 bases and J shed 0 bases, with 15 bases lying between them. Germline V gene lookup returns CDR1 SGHRS and CDR2 YFSETQ. The CDR3 is 15 amino acids. The CDR3 reads CASTKDGFLNTEAFF. CDR3 sequence (DNA): TGCGCCAGCACAAAGGACGGATTCTTGAACACTGAAGCTTTCTTT. The variable domain in full, with the rest retrieved from reference TRBV5-1 and TRBJ1-1, is KAGVTQTPRYLIKTRGQQVTLSCSPISGHRSVSWYQQTPGQGLQFLFEYFSETQRNKGNFPGRFSGRQFSNSRSEMNVSTLELGDSALYLCASTKDGFLNTEAFFGQGTRLTVV.

This clonotype was recorded a few times. The genes are TRBV21-1 and TRBJ2-7; the D call in the table, TRBD1, was not verified against the DNA. TRBV21-1 is deemed a pseudogene. CDR3 length: 14 amino acids. For the CDR3, the DNA is TGTGCCAGCAGCTTCCGACAGGGGGCTCTAGAGCAGTACTTC. Translated, it gives CASSFRQGALEQYF.

This clonotype was observed a handful of times. This chain links TRBV20-1 with TRBJ2-3; 7 bases match TRBD1. Germline V CDR1 and CDR2: DFQATT, SNEGSKA (reference sequence). The CDR3 is made up of 11 amino acids. J gave up 8 bases and V 2 bases, and 1 base lay outside the gene matches. This CDR3 is CSARPGGTQYF. The CDR3 DNA reads TGCAGTGCTAGACCAGGGGGTACGCAGTATTTT.

The chain employs TRBV5-1 and TRBJ2-3; TRBD2 aligns across 13 bases. J lost 1 base, V lost 3 bases, and 14 bases had no gene match. Per the germline V gene, CDR1 is SGHRS and CDR2 is YFSETQ. This CDR3 comprises 20 residues. CDR3 amino acids: CASSSRLAGGPPPGTDTQYF. CDR3 sequence (DNA): TGCGCCAGCAGCTCGAGACTAGCGGGGGGACCACCACCAGGCACAGATACGCAGTATTTT.

This clonotype was seen more than once but under ten times. The chain joins TRBV28 to TRBJ2-7; 12 bases map to TRBD2. The CDR3 spans 12 residues. V lost 10 bases, J lost 5 bases, and 3 bases stayed unmatched. The germline V gene encodes CDR1 MDHEN and CDR2 SYDVKM. The CDR3 DNA sequence: TGTGCCACTAGCGGGAGGGCCGACGAGCAGTACTTC. Amino acid sequence: CATSGRADEQYF.

The chain links TRBV3-1 to TRBJ2-3; 8 bases fit TRBD2. CDR1 and CDR2 from the germline V gene are LGHDT and YNNKEL (reference sequence). Losses at the gene ends were 0 bases for V and 5 bases for J; bases not matched to a gene: 7. This CDR3 has 16 amino acids. CDR3 in DNA: TGTGCCAGCAGCCAAGATCGACTAGCGTGGGAAGATACGCAGTATTTT. Its protein is CASSQDRLAWEDTQYF.

The CDR3 is CASRIGTAGQAPLANYGYTF. The CDR3, as DNA: TGCGCCAGCAGAATTGGCACGGCGGGACAGGCGCCTTTAGCTAACTATGGCTACACCTTC. The chain carries TRBV5-1 and TRBJ1-2, with 8 bases identical to TRBD1. The CDR3 length is 20 residues. The V gene end was trimmed by 5 bases and the J gene end by 0 bases; junction bases not matched to a gene: 21. CDR1 and CDR2 from the germline V gene are SGHRS and YFSETQ.

With regard to this clonotype: One end of the junction fails to match germline, which may point to a read error. The chain is built from TRBV4-1 and TRBJ1-1, with D uncertain. There are 14 residues in the CDR3. CDR1 and CDR2 (germline): MGHRA, YSYEKL. This CDR3 is CASGHVGLNTEAFF. CDR3 nucleotides: TGCGCCAGCGGCCACGTGGGCCTGAACACTGAAGCTTTCTTT.

As regards this clonotype: One junction end disagrees with the germline gene, perhaps due to a read error. The chain links TRBV6-6 to TRBJ2-1, with TRBD2 identical over 10 bases. The germline V gene encodes CDR1 MNHNY and CDR2 SVGAGI (reference sequence). The CDR3 is 13 residues long. The CDR3 region has the DNA TGTGCCAGCGCTAGCGGGGGTTACAGTGAGCAGTTCTTC. The encoded protein is CASASGGYSEQFF.

This clonotype was seen repeatedly, ten times or more. The CDR3 DNA follows: TGTGCCAGCAGCTTTGTGACTAGCAACGAGCAGTACTTC. It codes for CASSFVTSNEQYF. The chain carries TRBV7-2 and TRBJ2-7, with 7 bases that match TRBD2. After removal of 3 bases from V and 5 bases from J, the junction contained 4 bases not matched to a gene. This CDR3 has 13 residues. CDR1 is SGHTA and CDR2 is FQGNSA in the germline V gene.

This clonotype was counted only a few times. The chain employs TRBV5-1 and TRBJ2-7; no clear D. This CDR3 contains 13 residues. Germline V CDR1 and CDR2: SGHRS, YFSETQ. Trimming pared 4 bases from V and 4 bases from J, leaving 12 bases between. The CDR3 reads CASSASSGYEQYF. Here the CDR3 DNA reads TGCGCCAGCAGCGCCTCGTCCGGGTACGAGCAGTACTTC.

The rearrangement joins TRBV27 to TRBJ1-4; no firm D call. The germline V gene has CDR1 MNHEY and CDR2 SMNVEV (reference sequence). This CDR3 spans 13 amino acids. Deletions cut 6 bases from V and 8 bases from J, with 13 bases between. The DNA of the CDR3 is TGTGCCAGCAGAGGTCCCTTAGGCGAAAAACTGTTTTTT. Translation gives CASRGPLGEKLFF.